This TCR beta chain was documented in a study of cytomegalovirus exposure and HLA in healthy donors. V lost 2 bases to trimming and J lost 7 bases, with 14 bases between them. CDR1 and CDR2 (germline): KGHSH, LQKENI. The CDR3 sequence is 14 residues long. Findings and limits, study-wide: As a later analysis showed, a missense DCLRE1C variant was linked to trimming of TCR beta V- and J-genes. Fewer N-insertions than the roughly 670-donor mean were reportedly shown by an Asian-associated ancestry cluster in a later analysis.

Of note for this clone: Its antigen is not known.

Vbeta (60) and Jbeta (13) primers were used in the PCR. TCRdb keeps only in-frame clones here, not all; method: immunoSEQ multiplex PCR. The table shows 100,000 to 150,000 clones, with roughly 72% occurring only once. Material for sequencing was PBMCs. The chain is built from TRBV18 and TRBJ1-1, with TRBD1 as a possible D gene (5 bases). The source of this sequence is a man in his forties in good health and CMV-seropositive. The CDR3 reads CASSPVQGQHEAFF. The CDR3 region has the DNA TGTGCCAGCTCACCAGTTCAAGGACAACATGAAGCTTTCTTT.